The text below deals with one TCR beta chain. The antigen is undetermined. This sample is part of a study of CD8+CD57+ T cells in acquired aplastic anemia. Study-level findings and limits: Found in both controls and patients were approximately 31 CD8+ CDR3 sequences.

It was patients with CD8+CD57+ cell expansion by flow cytometry who were chosen for sequencing. The CDR3 runs 15 residues. Germline CDR1 is SGHNT and CDR2 is YYREEE (reference sequence). V gave up 0 bases and J gave up 4 bases, with 13 bases separating them. It was genomic DNA that served as the template for profiling TCR beta VDJ and CDR3. A single record per CDR3 protein comes from TCRdb applying MiXCR to the reads. The table records about 200,000 distinct CDR3 sequences, 60% to 80% of them present only once. The clonotype comes from a human donor with aplastic anemia. V usage is TRBV5-4 and J usage is TRBJ1-2; D remains ambiguous. Input material: sorted CD4+, CD8+, or CD8+CD57+ T cells (not recorded which) from PBMCs. The CDR3 DNA is TGTGCCAGCAGCTTGGCTGGAAGGGTGAGCTATGGCTACACCTTC. Amino acids: CASSLAGRVSYGYTF.